The 25 T cell receptor beta chains below come from one sample, sequenced in a study of siplizumab effects on memory and regulatory T cells (dated by TCRdb to between 2018 and 2020). Receptors were amplified or captured by the immunoSEQ multiplex PCR assay. Imported from immuneACCESS, the table was reduced by TCRdb to in-frame sequences with V and J called. These copies leave out some clones; in studies compared against another copy, an unresolved V gene accounts for under half, and the cause of the remainder is not known. For this sample there are 100,000 or so clones; roughly 91% appear just once. Together, the top ten hold 0.32% of the sample. The sequenced sample was CD4+ T cells sorted from blood. These receptors were collected from a human donor in good health.

Regarding this clone: The junction departs from the called germline gene at one end, perhaps through a read error. This chain joins TRBV13 and TRBJ2-7; perhaps TRBD2 as D (7 bases). The CDR3 contains 14 residues. Germline-derived CDR1 and CDR2 are PRHDT and FYEKMQ (reference sequence). This CDR3 reads CATSLAGGLGEQYF. CDR3 coding DNA: TGTGCCACCAGCTTAGCCGGGGGGCTTGGCGAGCAGTACTTC.

The chain has TRBV15 and TRBJ2-1, with a weak D call TRBD2 (6 bases). Trimming took 1 base from V and 1 from J, leaving 8 bases between them. Germline CDR1 and CDR2: LNHNV and YYDKDF (reference sequence). This CDR3 has 15 amino acids. The CDR3 sequence is CATSRAGESYNEQFF. CDR3 in DNA: TGTGCCACCAGCAGAGCGGGAGAGTCCTACAATGAGCAGTTCTTC.

This clone has only a few counts. The chain has TRBV19 and TRBJ2-5; TRBD2 agrees at 8 bases. The CDR3 extends over 13 amino acids. Germline V lookup: CDR1 LNHDA, CDR2 SQIVND (reference sequence). V was clipped by 8 bases and J by 4 bases; unmatched bases: 6. The CDR3 loop is CASSIAGGETQYF. Here the CDR3 DNA reads TGTGCCAGTTCGATCGCGGGGGGAGAGACCCAGTACTTC.

The chain is built from TRBV20-1 and TRBJ2-1, with D uncertain. V was pared by 0 bases and J by 7 bases, with 4 bases between. The CDR3 is made up of 11 amino acids. Germline V CDR1 and CDR2: DFQATT, SNEGSKA (reference sequence). CDR3 nucleotide sequence: TGCAGTGCTAGAGAGTATAATGAGCAGTTCTTC. Protein sequence: CSAREYNEQFF.

J is TRBJ2-1 and V is TRBV6-1; D remains unclear. V was shortened by 4 bases and J by 7 bases, with 11 bases between the two germline ends. CDR1 and CDR2 (germline): MNHNS, SASEGT. This CDR3 comprises 13 residues. CDR3 sequence (DNA): TGTGCCAGCAGTGCATTGAACTCGAATGAGCAGTTCTTC. Translated, it gives CASSALNSNEQFF.

V and J are TRBV6-6 and TRBJ1-1; D remains ambiguous. In germline, CDR1 is MNHNY, CDR2 SVGAGI (reference sequence). The CDR3 contains 12 residues. The V end was cut by 6 bases, the J end by 8 bases, with 13 bases between. CDR3 sequence reads: CASSSSGPEAFF. DNA for the CDR3: TGTGCCAGCAGCTCCTCCGGGCCCGAAGCTTTCTTT.

The chain joins TRBV18 to TRBJ2-7, with 9 bases lining up with TRBD1. This CDR3 is built from 15 residues. After removal of 3 bases from V and 6 bases from J, the junction contained 9 bases not matched to a gene. Germline CDR1 is KGHSH and CDR2 is LQKENI. The CDR3 reads CASSPETGGPGEQYF. CDR3 sequence (DNA): TGTGCCAGCTCACCCGAGACAGGGGGTCCTGGCGAGCAGTACTTC.

This chain joins TRBV14 and TRBJ2-7; TRBD2 is a possible D gene (6 bases). Trimming removed 0 bases from V and 0 bases from J, with 12 bases in between. The CDR3 sequence is 16 residues long. The germline V gene encodes CDR1 SGHDN and CDR2 FVKESK. The CDR3 here is CASSQDWDSGSYEQYF. Written as DNA, the CDR3 is TGTGCCAGCAGCCAAGATTGGGACTCGGGCTCCTACGAGCAGTACTTC.

This sequence joins TRBV7-9 and TRBJ2-5; D may be TRBD1 (5 bases). The CDR3 is 11 residues long. V was shortened by 4 bases and J by 5 bases, with 5 bases between the two germline ends. Germline V gene lookup returns CDR1 SEHNR and CDR2 FQNEAQ (reference sequence). CDR3 DNA sequence: TGTGCCAGCAGCTCAGGGGAGACCCAGTACTTC. Translating it yields CASSSGETQYF.

V usage is TRBV10-3 and J usage is TRBJ1-1; 7 bases fit TRBD1. V lost 6 bases to trimming and J lost 4 bases; unmatched junction nucleotides: 8. CDR1 and CDR2 from the germline V gene are ENHRY and SYGVKD. The CDR3 extends over 14 amino acids. The CDR3 loop reads CAISVRQGGTEAFF. As DNA, the CDR3 is TGTGCCATCAGCGTTCGACAGGGAGGCACTGAAGCTTTCTTT.

The chain carries TRBV18 and TRBJ2-7; D gene unclear. This CDR3 comprises 13 residues. In germline, CDR1 is KGHSH, CDR2 LQKENI. Deletions cut 2 bases from V and 6 bases from J, with 11 bases between. As DNA, the CDR3 is TGTGCCAGCTCACCAATCCAATTCAGCGAGCAGTACTTC. It yields the protein CASSPIQFSEQYF.

The V gene is TRBV6-5, the J gene TRBJ1-2; TRBD1 agrees at 9 bases. The J segment lost 5 bases and the V segment lost 5 bases, leaving 9 bases of the junction unmatched. CDR1 MNHEY and CDR2 SVGAGI come from the germline V gene. The CDR3 sequence is 15 residues long. CDR3 residues: CASSPAGTGLYGYTF. As DNA, the CDR3 is TGTGCCAGCAGTCCCGCCGGGACAGGGCTTTATGGCTACACCTTC.

V usage is TRBV5-1 and J usage is TRBJ2-5, with no clear D. Germline CDR1 and CDR2: SGHRS and YFSETQ. V lost 7 bases to trimming and J lost 4 bases, with 17 bases between them. The CDR3 runs 14 residues. For the CDR3, the DNA is TGCGCCAGCGAAAGTACCGGGTCCGGAGAGACCCAGTACTTC. It encodes CASESTGSGETQYF. Together with reference TRBV5-1 and TRBJ2-5, the CDR3 gives the full variable domain: KAGVTQTPRYLIKTRGQQVTLSCSPISGHRSVSWYQQTPGQGLQFLFEYFSETQRNKGNFPGRFSGRQFSNSRSEMNVSTLELGDSALYLCASESTGSGETQYFGPGTRLLVL.

This clone was seen only a few times. Additional DNA sequences in this sample encode the identical CDR3. The chain links TRBV19 to TRBJ1-5; D remains ambiguous. Looked up from germline, CDR1 is LNHDA and CDR2 is SQIVND (reference sequence). This CDR3 has 13 amino acids. V lost 3 bases, J lost 2 bases, and 5 bases lay in between. CDR3 nucleotide sequence: TGTGCCAGTAGTATCGGAGGCAATCAGCCCCAGCATTTT. Amino acids: CASSIGGNQPQHF.

The chain recombines TRBV6-6 with TRBJ2-1; 9 bases are a match to TRBD1. Germline trimming cut 2 bases from V and 6 bases from J; bases unmatched to any gene: 8. CDR1 is MNHNY, CDR2 SVGAGI, per germline (reference sequence). The CDR3 loop spans 16 amino acids. The CDR3 region is CASSYARTGATNEQFF. DNA for the CDR3: TGTGCCAGCAGTTACGCAAGGACAGGGGCGACCAATGAGCAGTTCTTC.

V and J are TRBV5-1 and TRBJ2-3, with D possibly being TRBD1 (7 bases). The length of the CDR3 is 16 residues. Germline V gene lookup returns CDR1 SGHRS and CDR2 YFSETQ. Trimming took 4 bases from V and 1 from J, leaving 16 bases between them. Here the CDR3 DNA reads TGCGCCAGCAGCCTTCTTACAGGGGAGGGCACAGATACGCAGTATTTT. It yields the protein CASSLLTGEGTDTQYF. Full variable domain (rest looked up from reference TRBV5-1 and TRBJ2-3): KAGVTQTPRYLIKTRGQQVTLSCSPISGHRSVSWYQQTPGQGLQFLFEYFSETQRNKGNFPGRFSGRQFSNSRSEMNVSTLELGDSALYLCASSLLTGEGTDTQYFGPGTRLTVL.

The chain recombines TRBV4-1 with TRBJ2-1, with a possible D match to TRBD2 (6 bases). V gave up 2 bases and J gave up 9 bases, with 23 bases separating them. Germline loops: CDR1 MGHRA, CDR2 YSYEKL. The CDR3 consists of 17 residues. CDR3 in DNA: TGCGCCAGCAGCCAATGGCACGACGGGAGTCGTCGCACTGAGCAGTTCTTC. Amino acids: CASSQWHDGSRRTEQFF.

The chain links TRBV21-1 to TRBJ2-7; the table calls TRBD1, which could not be checked here. TRBV21-1 is a listed pseudogene. The CDR3 extends over 16 amino acids. This CDR3 is CASSQNSGGAGDEQYF. In DNA, the CDR3 is TGTGCCAGCAGCCAAAATTCTGGGGGCGCCGGTGACGAGCAGTACTTC.

The V gene is TRBV19, the J gene TRBJ1-2, with 7 bases lining up with TRBD1. Germline CDR1 is LNHDA and CDR2 is SQIVND (reference sequence). The CDR3 loop spans 14 amino acids. Trimming removed 3 bases from V and 7 bases from J; junction bases left unmatched: 8. CDR3 sequence reads: CASSMTGKSSGYTF. The DNA for the CDR3 is TGTGCCAGTAGTATGACAGGGAAGAGTAGTGGCTACACCTTC.

The genes are TRBV9 and TRBJ2-5; the match to TRBD2 covers 16 bases. This CDR3 is 17 amino acids long. CDR1 and CDR2 from the germline V gene are SGDLS and YYNGEE. V dropped 0 bases and J dropped 2; count of bases not matched to a gene: 1. CDR3 sequence (DNA): TGTGCCAGCAGCGTAGGGGGACTAGCGGGAGGGCAAGAGACCCAGTACTTC. The encoded protein is CASSVGGLAGGQETQYF.

The genes are TRBV27 and TRBJ2-3; possibly TRBD2 for D (6 bases). The CDR3 is 14 residues long. The germline gives CDR1 MNHEY, CDR2 SMNVEV (reference sequence). V was cut by 1 base and J by 1 base, with 6 bases left in between. In nucleotides, the CDR3 is TGTGCCAGCAGTTTATGGGGGGGCACAGATACGCAGTATTTT. Encoded protein: CASSLWGGTDTQYF.

V gene TRBV25-1 combines with J gene TRBJ2-2; no clear D. The germline V gene has CDR1 MGHDK and CDR2 SYGVNS. With 7 bases removed from V and 7 bases from J, the gap between germline ends came to 10 bases. The CDR3 has 12 amino acids. CDR3 protein: CASMTGGGELFF. The DNA for the CDR3 is TGTGCCAGCATGACGGGTGGCGGGGAGCTGTTTTTT.

V and J are TRBV29-1 and TRBJ2-5; no firm D call. Trimming stripped 3 bases from V and 6 bases from J, with 11 bases between. CDR1 is SQVTM, CDR2 ANQGSEA, per germline. The CDR3 is 12 amino acids. The CDR3 sequence is CSVDNRAKTQYF. The CDR3 DNA follows: TGCAGCGTTGACAACCGGGCGAAGACCCAGTACTTC.

The rearrangement joins TRBV5-1 to TRBJ1-2, with TRBD1 matching 7 bases. Germline trimming cut 2 bases from V and 4 bases from J; bases unmatched to any gene: 5. CDR1 is SGHRS, CDR2 YFSETQ, per germline. This CDR3 is 14 amino acids long. The CDR3 sequence: CASSLPGQLYGYTF. The CDR3 nucleotides are TGCGCCAGCAGCTTACCGGGACAGCTCTATGGCTACACCTTC.

V and J are TRBV11-3 and TRBJ2-2; 9 nucleotides match TRBD1. Germline V lookup: CDR1 SGHNT, CDR2 YENEEA. Trimming took 6 bases from V and 2 from J; bases not matched to a gene: 7. The CDR3 length is 16 residues. CDR3 region: CASRPPGQGNTGELFF. CDR3 DNA sequence: TGTGCCAGCAGGCCCCCGGGACAGGGAAACACCGGGGAGCTGTTTTTT.